The next 13 T cell receptor beta chains were all read from a single sample in a study of cytomegalovirus exposure and HLA in healthy donors. Both 60 Vbeta primers and 13 Jbeta primers went into the PCR. The table came from immunoSEQ multiplex PCR; TCRdb's copy has only in-frame clones and leaves some out. In all, the sample yields 50,000 to 70,000 clones. The sequencing input was PBMCs. The origin of the receptors is a woman under 30 in good health and CMV-seronegative.

V and J are TRBV28 and TRBJ1-2; tentatively, D is TRBD1 (5 bases). This CDR3 is 14 amino acids long. The germline V and J ends were trimmed by 4 bases and 4 bases, with 13 bases remaining between them. Germline loops: CDR1 MDHEN, CDR2 SYDVKM. In DNA, the CDR3 is TGTGCCAGCAGTTCCGCGACAGTCCCCTATGGCTACACCTTC. This gives the protein CASSSATVPYGYTF.

The J gene is TRBJ2-5, the V gene TRBV5-6; tentatively, D is TRBD2 (6 bases). This CDR3 is built from 14 residues. V was clipped by 5 bases and J by 2 bases, with 13 bases between them. CDR1 is SGHDT, CDR2 YYEEEE, per germline. In DNA form, the CDR3 reads TGTGCCAGCAGTCCTGGTGGGACTCAAGAGACCCAGTACTTC. Translating gives CASSPGGTQETQYF.

This sequence joins TRBV18 and TRBJ1-2, with D maybe TRBD1 (5 bases). This CDR3 contains 15 residues. Germline V lookup: CDR1 KGHSH, CDR2 LQKENI. Between the trimmed V and J ends, which lost 3 bases and 1 base, there was a span of 12 bases. The CDR3 bases are TGTGCCAGCTCACCTGAAGGGGCGAGTAACTATGGCTACACCTTC. As protein: CASSPEGASNYGYTF. Filled out from reference TRBV18 and TRBJ1-2, the complete variable domain reads NAGVMQNPRHLVRRRGQEARLRCSPMKGHSHVYWYRQLPEEGLKFMVYLQKENIIDESGMPKERFSAEFPKEGPSILRIQQVVRGDSAAYFCASSPEGASNYGYTFGSGTRLTVV.

The chain employs TRBV30 and TRBJ2-1, with D perhaps matching TRBD2 (5 bases). V gave up 5 bases and J gave up 13 bases, with 18 bases separating them. Germline assignment: CDR1 GTSNPN and CDR2 SVGIG (reference sequence). There are 12 residues in the CDR3. CDR3 protein: CAWDDVRDIQFF. The DNA of the CDR3 is TGTGCCTGGGACGACGTTCGGGATATCCAGTTCTTC.

The chain carries TRBV5-1 and TRBJ1-5; TRBD1 agrees at 7 bases. J lost 4 bases, V lost 4 bases, and 5 bases had no gene match. The CDR3 extends over 14 amino acids. Per germline, CDR1 SGHRS and CDR2 YFSETQ. CDR3 in amino acids: CASSPGTENQPQHF. CDR3 coding DNA: TGCGCCAGCAGCCCCGGGACAGAGAATCAGCCCCAGCATTTT.

V usage is TRBV18 and J usage is TRBJ2-6; D unclear. The V end lost 5 bases, the J end lost 1 base, and 12 bases lay between the germline ends. The CDR3 sequence is 16 residues long. Germline CDR1 is KGHSH and CDR2 is LQKENI. The CDR3: CASSAQEVSGANVLTF. The DNA of the CDR3 is TGTGCCAGCTCAGCGCAAGAGGTATCTGGGGCCAACGTCCTGACTTTC.

J is TRBJ2-5 and V is TRBV7-3, with TRBD2 matching 16 bases. CDR1 and CDR2 (germline): SGHTA, FQGTGA. The CDR3 is 17 amino acids. J lost 4 bases, V lost 5 bases, and 7 bases had no gene match. For the CDR3, the DNA is TGTGCCAGCAGCGCGGCCGGGACTAGCGGGGGGGCAGAGACCCAGTACTTC. It specifies CASSAAGTSGGAETQYF.

The genes are TRBV29-1 and TRBJ2-1; D call uncertain. The V gene lost 7 bases and the J gene lost 6 bases, with 16 bases spanning the gap. Per germline, CDR1 SQVTM and CDR2 ANQGSEA. The CDR3 totals 13 residues. In DNA, the CDR3 is TGCAGCGCCGAGTGGCTAGTGGCCAATGAGCAGTTCTTC. Translation gives CSAEWLVANEQFF.

The J gene is TRBJ2-7, the V gene TRBV7-9, with 7 bases matching TRBD2. Germline V gene lookup returns CDR1 SEHNR and CDR2 FQNEAQ (reference sequence). This CDR3 is built from 14 residues. J lost 3 bases, V lost 7 bases, and 9 bases had no gene match. The CDR3 sequence: CASTPSAGLYEQYF. Written as DNA, the CDR3 is TGTGCCAGCACCCCGTCAGCGGGGCTCTACGAGCAGTACTTC.

The chain joins TRBV19 to TRBJ1-4; D remains ambiguous. This CDR3 comprises 14 residues. The germline CDR1 and CDR2 sequences are LNHDA and SQIVND (reference sequence). Trimming pared 7 bases from V and 8 bases from J, leaving 17 bases between. The CDR3 DNA reads TGTGCCAGTACCGGAGAAAGGCGGGCCGAAAAACTGTTTTTT. It translates to CASTGERRAEKLFF. The full variable domain, in which reference TRBV19 and TRBJ1-4 provide the parts outside the CDR3, is DGGITQSPKYLFRKEGQNVTLSCEQNLNHDAMYWYRQDPGQGLRLIYYSQIVNDFQKGDIAEGYSVSREKKESFPLTVTSAQKNPTAFYLCASTGERRAEKLFFGSGTQLSVL.

The chain uses TRBV5-8 and TRBJ2-7; 8 bases are shared with TRBD1. Looked up from germline, CDR1 is SGHTS and CDR2 is YDEGEE. V gave up 3 bases and J gave up 4 bases; unmatched junction bases: 3. The CDR3 extends over 13 amino acids. The CDR3 DNA sequence: TGTGCCAGCAGCTGGGGGACAGGTTACGAGCAGTACTTC. Its translation: CASSWGTGYEQYF.

V gene TRBV10-2 combines with J gene TRBJ1-1; perhaps TRBD1 as D (5 bases). This CDR3 region has 12 residues. V shed 6 bases and J shed 3 bases, with 8 bases lying between them. Germline lookup yields CDR1 WSHSY and CDR2 SAAADI. CDR3 sequence: CASREGHTEAFF. The CDR3 DNA follows: TGCGCCAGCAGGGAGGGGCACACTGAAGCTTTCTTT.

The chain joins TRBV6-6 to TRBJ2-3; D might be TRBD1 (5 bases). The V gene lost 6 bases and the J gene lost 1 base, with 14 bases spanning the gap. Germline V gene data show CDR1 as MNHNY and CDR2 as SVGAGI (reference sequence). The CDR3 has 15 residues. The CDR3 DNA reads TGTGCCAGCAGCTCCAGGGATTTTGGCACAGATACGCAGTATTTT. Its protein product is CASSSRDFGTDTQYF.